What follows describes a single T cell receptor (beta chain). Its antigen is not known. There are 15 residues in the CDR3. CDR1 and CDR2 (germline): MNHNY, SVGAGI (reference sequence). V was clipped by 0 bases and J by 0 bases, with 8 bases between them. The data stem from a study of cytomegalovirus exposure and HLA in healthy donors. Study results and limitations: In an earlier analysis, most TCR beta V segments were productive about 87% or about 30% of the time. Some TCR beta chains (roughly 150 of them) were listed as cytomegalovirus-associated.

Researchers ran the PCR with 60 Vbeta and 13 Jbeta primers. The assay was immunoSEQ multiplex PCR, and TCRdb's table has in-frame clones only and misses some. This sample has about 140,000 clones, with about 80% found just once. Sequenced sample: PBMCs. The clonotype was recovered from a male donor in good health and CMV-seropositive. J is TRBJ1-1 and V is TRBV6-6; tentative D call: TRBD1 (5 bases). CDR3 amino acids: CASSYSKGVNTEAFF. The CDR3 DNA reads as TGTGCCAGCAGTTACTCGAAAGGGGTGAACACTGAAGCTTTCTTT.